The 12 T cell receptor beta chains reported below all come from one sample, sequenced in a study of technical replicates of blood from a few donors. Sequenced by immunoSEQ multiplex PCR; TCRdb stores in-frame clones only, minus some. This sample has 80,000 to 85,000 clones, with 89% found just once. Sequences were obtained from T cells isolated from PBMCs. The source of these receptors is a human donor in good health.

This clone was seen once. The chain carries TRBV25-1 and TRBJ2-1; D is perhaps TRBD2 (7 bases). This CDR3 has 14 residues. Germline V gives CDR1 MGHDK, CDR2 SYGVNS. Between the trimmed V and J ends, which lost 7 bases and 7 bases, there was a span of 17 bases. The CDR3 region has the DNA TGTGCCAGCACTCTAGGGGGAGGGAGTAATGAGCAGTTCTTC. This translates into CASTLGGGSNEQFF.

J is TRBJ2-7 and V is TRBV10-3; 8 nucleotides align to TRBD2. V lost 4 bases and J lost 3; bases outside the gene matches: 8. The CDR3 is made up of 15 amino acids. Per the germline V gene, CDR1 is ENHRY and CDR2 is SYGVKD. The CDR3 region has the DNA TGTGCCATCAGTGTCTCACTAGCGGCGAACTACGAGCAGTACTTC. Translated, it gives CAISVSLAANYEQYF.

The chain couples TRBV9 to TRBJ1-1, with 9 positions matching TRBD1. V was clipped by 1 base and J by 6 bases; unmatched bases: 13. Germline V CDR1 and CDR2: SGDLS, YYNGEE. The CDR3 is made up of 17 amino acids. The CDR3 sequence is CASSVIPGTGKGAEAFF. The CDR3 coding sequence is TGTGCCAGCAGCGTAATCCCAGGGACAGGGAAAGGTGCTGAAGCTTTCTTT.

CDR3 region: CASSRGQGMANTEAFF. In DNA, the CDR3 is TGCGCCAGCAGCCGCGGACAGGGCATGGCGAACACTGAAGCTTTCTTT. The chain recombines TRBV4-1 with TRBJ1-1, with 8 nucleotides matching TRBD1. The CDR3 covers 16 residues. Germline CDR1 MGHRA, CDR2 YSYEKL. The V segment lost 4 bases and the J segment 1 base; nucleotides outside the gene matches: 8.

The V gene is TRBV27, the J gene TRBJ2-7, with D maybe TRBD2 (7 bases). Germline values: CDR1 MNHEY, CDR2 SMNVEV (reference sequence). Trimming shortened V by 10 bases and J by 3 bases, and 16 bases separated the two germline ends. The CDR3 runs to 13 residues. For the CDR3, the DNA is TGTGCCACCAAGGGGGGGTACGGCTACGAGCAGTACTTC. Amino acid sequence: CATKGGYGYEQYF.

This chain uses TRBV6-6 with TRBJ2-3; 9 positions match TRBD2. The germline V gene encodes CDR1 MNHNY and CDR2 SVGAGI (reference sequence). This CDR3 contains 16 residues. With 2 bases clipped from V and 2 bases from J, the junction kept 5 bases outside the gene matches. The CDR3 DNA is TGTGCCAGCAGTTACGGGCTAGCGGGGCTCACAGATACGCAGTATTTT. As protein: CASSYGLAGLTDTQYF.

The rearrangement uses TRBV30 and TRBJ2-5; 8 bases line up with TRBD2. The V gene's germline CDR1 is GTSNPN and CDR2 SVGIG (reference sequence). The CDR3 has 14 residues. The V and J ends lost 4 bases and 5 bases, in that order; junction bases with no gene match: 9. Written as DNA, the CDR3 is TGTGCCTGGAAACCCTTAGCGGGATCTGAGACCCAGTACTTC. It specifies CAWKPLAGSETQYF.

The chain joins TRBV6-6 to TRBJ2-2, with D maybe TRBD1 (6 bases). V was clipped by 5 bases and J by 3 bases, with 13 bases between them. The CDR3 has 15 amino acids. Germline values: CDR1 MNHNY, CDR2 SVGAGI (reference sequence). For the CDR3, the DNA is TGTGCCAGCAGTGAGACAGGCTCGGACACCGGGGAGCTGTTTTTT. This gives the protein CASSETGSDTGELFF.

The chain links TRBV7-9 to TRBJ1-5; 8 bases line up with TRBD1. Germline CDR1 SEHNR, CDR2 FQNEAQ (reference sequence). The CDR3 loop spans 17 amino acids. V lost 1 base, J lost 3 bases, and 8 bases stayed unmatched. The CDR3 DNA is TGTGCCAGCAGCTTAGGCAGTGGGGGACAGGCCAATCAGCCCCAGCATTTT. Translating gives CASSLGSGGQANQPQHF. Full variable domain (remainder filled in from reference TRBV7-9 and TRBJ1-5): DTGVSQNPRHKITKRGQNVTFRCDPISEHNRLYWYRQTLGQGPEFLTYFQNEAQLEKSRLLSDRFSAERPKGSFSTLEIQRTEQGDSAMYLCASSLGSGGQANQPQHFGDGTRLSIL.

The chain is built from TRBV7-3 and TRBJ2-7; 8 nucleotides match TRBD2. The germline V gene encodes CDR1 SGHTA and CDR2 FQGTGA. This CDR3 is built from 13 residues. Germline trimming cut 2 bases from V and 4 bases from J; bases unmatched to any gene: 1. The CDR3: CASSLAGGYEQYF. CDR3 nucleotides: TGTGCCAGCAGCTTAGCGGGAGGATACGAGCAGTACTTC.

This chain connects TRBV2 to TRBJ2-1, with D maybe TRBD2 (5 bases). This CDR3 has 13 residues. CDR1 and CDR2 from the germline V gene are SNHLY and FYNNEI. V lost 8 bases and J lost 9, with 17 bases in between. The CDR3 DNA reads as TGTGCCAGCTTGTATCGGCTTGCGGGTGAGCAGTTCTTC. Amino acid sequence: CASLYRLAGEQFF.

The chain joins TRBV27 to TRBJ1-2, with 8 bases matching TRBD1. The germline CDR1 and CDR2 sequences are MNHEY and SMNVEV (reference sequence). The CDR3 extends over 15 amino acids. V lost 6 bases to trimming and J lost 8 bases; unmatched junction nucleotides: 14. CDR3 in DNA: TGTGCCAGCAGAGTCAGGGGGCGCGGGAGTAGGGGCTACACCTTC. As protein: CASRVRGRGSRGYTF.